Listed below are T cell receptor beta chains from one sample, sequenced in a study of graft-versus-host responses after intestinal transplantation. For these receptors, no antigen is known. The table came from immunoSEQ multiplex PCR; TCRdb's copy has only in-frame clones and leaves some out. This table has roughly 120,000 clones, roughly nine tenths appearing once. The specimen was unstimulated CD4+ T cells sorted from spleen or lymph node cells, collected before intestinal transplant. Source of these receptors: a human donor who received an intestinal transplant. CDR3s include the opening cysteine and the closing phenylalanine or tryptophan. Each record gives: D gene, J gene, V gene, clone size, CDR3 DNA, CDR3 protein. D genes are given only for firm matches. Clone size is stated in some rows and not others, as once, few, many or a class when expanded.

TRBD1 TRBJ2-6 TRBV5-1 - TGCGCCAGCAGCCAAAAGCCAAAAAAGACAGGGATCGGGGCCAACGTCCTGACTTTC CASSQKPKKTGIGANVLTF
TRBD2 TRBJ2-7 TRBV5-1 - TGCGCCAGCAGCAAAGGACTAGCGGGAGACTTGAGGAACGAGCAGTACTTC CASSKGLAGDLRNEQYF
- TRBJ2-3 TRBV15 - TGTGCCACCAGCAGAGATCATAGCCCTGGCACAGATACGCAGTATTTT CATSRDHSPGTDTQYF
TRBD1 TRBJ2-7 TRBV5-4 - TGTGCCAGCAGCCCTCGACAGGGCTCCTACGAGCAGTACTTC CASSPRQGSYEQYF
TRBD2 TRBJ2-7 TRBV5-1 - TGCGCCAGCAGCTTGAGGGCCCTGGCTAGCGGGGGATCCCACGAGCAGTACTTC CASSLRALASGGSHEQYF
- TRBJ1-2 TRBV5-1 - TGCGCCAGCAGCCGCGACAGCGCCTATGGCTACACCTTC CASSRDSAYGYTF
- TRBJ2-3 TRBV5-4 - TGTGCCAGCAGCTTGGTGTTGGAGGCAGATACGCAGTATTTT CASSLVLEADTQYF
- TRBJ2-4 TRBV7-9 - TGTGCCAGCAGCGTCGAGACAGAGCCAGCCAAAAACATTCAGTACTTC CASSVETEPAKNIQYF
TRBD2 TRBJ2-3 TRBV7-9 - TGTGCCAGCAGCTTGAGTTCGTCCCTAGCGGGGGGCCCAGATACGCAGTATTTT CASSLSSSLAGGPDTQYF
- TRBJ1-2 TRBV27 - TGTGCCAGCAGTTTGAAGGGGCTAGGCTATGGCTACACCTTC CASSLKGLGYGYTF
- TRBJ2-2 TRBV21-1 once TGTGCCAGCAGCAAAGTAAGGACAGGGATAACCGGGGAGCTGTTTTTT CASSKVRTGITGELFF
- TRBJ2-3 TRBV5-1 - TGCGCCAGCAGCTTGGGGGAGAACACAGATACGCAGTATTTT CASSLGENTDTQYF
TRBD1 TRBJ1-1 TRBV5-1 - TGCGCCAGCAGTTATACAGGGGACACTGAAGCTTTCTTT CASSYTGDTEAFF
TRBD2 TRBJ2-2 TRBV18 - TGTGCCAGCTCACGTACTAGCGGGGCGAACACCGGGGAGCTGTTTTTT CASSRTSGANTGELFF
- TRBJ2-1 TRBV6-6 - TGTGCCAGCAGTTGGTCCGGGAGCGAGCAGTTCTTC CASSWSGSEQFF
- TRBJ2-3 TRBV5-1 - TGCGCCAGCAGCTTGCGGCCGGCGGTAACCGGCACAGATACGCAGTATTTT CASSLRPAVTGTDTQYF
- TRBJ2-1 TRBV7-2 - TGTGCCAGCAGCTTAGCGCTAGCATCGGCCTACAATGAGCAGTTCTTC CASSLALASAYNEQFF
TRBD2 TRBJ2-6 TRBV5-1 - TGCGCCAGCAATCGTCTAGCGGGGTCTGGGGCCAACGTCCTGACTTTC CASNRLAGSGANVLTF
- TRBJ2-1 TRBV27 - TGTGCCAGCAGTTTAAGAGGGGGCTCCTACAATGAGCAGTTCTTC CASSLRGGSYNEQFF
- TRBJ1-1 TRBV12-5 - TGTGCTAGTGGTTTGTGGTGGTCGGGTAAGACTGAAGCTTTCTTT CASGLWWSGKTEAFF
TRBD2 TRBJ2-3 TRBV5-6 once TGTGCCAGCAGCTTGGCAGGCGGGAGCGTCATCTCAGATACGCAGTATTTT CASSLAGGSVISDTQYF
TRBD2 TRBJ2-1 TRBV5-4 - TGTGCCAGCAGGCCCATCGGGCGGGAGGTCTACAATGAGCAGTTCTTC CASRPIGREVYNEQFF
TRBD2 TRBJ2-2 TRBV7-6 - TGTGCCAGCAGCCTTAGCGGGGGGCCGTCCTACACCGGGGAGCTGTTTTTT CASSLSGGPSYTGELFF
- TRBJ1-3 TRBV19 once TGTGCCAGTAGTATAGGAGGACAGAGCGGAAACACCATATATTTT CASSIGGQSGNTIYF
- TRBJ2-7 TRBV10-3 few TGTGCCATCAGGACAGCTACCTACGAGCAGTACTTC CAIRTATYEQYF
TRBD1 TRBJ2-7 TRBV2 - TGTGCCAGCAGTGTCGGGACAGGGACTCCCCGGGAGCAGTACTTC CASSVGTGTPREQYF
- TRBJ2-7 TRBV7-6 - TGTGCCAGCAGCTTATCTGGGGGGAGCTCCTACGAGCAGTACTTC CASSLSGGSSYEQYF
TRBD1 TRBJ2-2 TRBV5-8 - TGTGCCAGCAGCCATACAGGGGGACGGGGCGGGGAGCTGTTTTTT CASSHTGGRGGELFF